This TCR beta chain appears in the sequencing data of a study of CD8 T cells in ankylosing spondylitis (dated by TCRdb to 2015 to 2018). Context from the whole study: To find TCR variants linked to disease, the study profiled T cell receptor beta repertoires in ankylosing spondylitis patients and healthy donors. Peripheral blood was sampled, and synovial fluid was additionally collected from ankylosing spondylitis patients. The full study cohort was made up of about 25 ankylosing spondylitis patients and 108 healthy donors.

At the junction V is shortened by 10 bases and J by 4 bases; bases outside the gene matches: 6. Sequences MNHEY (CDR1) and SMNVEV (CDR2) are obtained from the germline V gene (reference sequence). Its CDR3 holds 13 amino acids, cysteine through phenylalanine. The CDR3 DNA has 39 bases and is translated from base 1. Sequencing instrument: Illumina HiSeq 2500. TCR beta libraries were prepared by quantitative 5'-RACE with molecular barcodes. On the authors' methods: A new computational method, built on a probabilistic model of VDJ rearrangement, was used to identify disease-linked TCR variants. The raw public reads went through TCRdb reprocessing: fastp at Q25, MiXCR clone calling, in-frame beta chains kept. When rows share a CDR3 protein, they turn into one entry using the most common DNA and genes. TCRdb's processing, not the authors' own work, is the source of the V and J calls. The sample table holds 40,000 to 55,000 distinct CDR3 sequences, of which 7.4% were seen once. Jointly, the top ten make up around 8.5% of the sample.

With respect to this clonotype: It lacks a known antigen. The record has no base qualities; no much larger clone is one base away.

What the study reported, not specific to this receptor: The disease-linked clones showed a CD8+ phenotype and occurred at relatively low frequencies in peripheral blood. Some motif variants had previously been reported in the synovial fluid and blood of reactive arthritis patients, which suggests shared mechanisms of disease initiation. The disease-linked clones were reported to be significantly enriched in matched synovial fluid samples from ankylosing spondylitis patients. A TCR beta motif made up of eight or nine highly homologous amino acid variants appeared to be characteristic of blood from ankylosing spondylitis patients.

The TCR was taken from a female donor with ankylosing spondylitis or in good health (not recorded which). The V and J segments used are TRBV27 and TRBJ2-3; 9 nucleotides in the junction match TRBD1. The sequencing sample was made of blood, either unsorted or a sorted T cell fraction (not recorded which). The CDR3 protein is CATSGQGSDTQYF. The nucleotides are TGTGCCACCTCGGGACAGGGCTCAGATACGCAGTATTTT.